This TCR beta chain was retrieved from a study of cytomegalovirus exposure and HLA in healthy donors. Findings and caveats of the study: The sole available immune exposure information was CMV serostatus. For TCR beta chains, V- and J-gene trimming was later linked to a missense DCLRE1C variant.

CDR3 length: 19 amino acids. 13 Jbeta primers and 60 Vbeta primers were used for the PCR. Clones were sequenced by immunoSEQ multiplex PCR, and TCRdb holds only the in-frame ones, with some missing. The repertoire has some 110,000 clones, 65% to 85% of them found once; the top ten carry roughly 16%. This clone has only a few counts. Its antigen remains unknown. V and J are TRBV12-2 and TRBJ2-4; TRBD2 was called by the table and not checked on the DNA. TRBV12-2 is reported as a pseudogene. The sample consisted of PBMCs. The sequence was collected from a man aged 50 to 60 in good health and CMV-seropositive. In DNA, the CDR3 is TGTGCAAGTCGCTTAGCGCGGGCTAGCGGACAACTAGCCAAAAACATTCAGTACTTC. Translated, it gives CASRLARASGQLAKNIQYF.